The rows below give T cell receptor beta chains drawn from one sample of a study of cytomegalovirus exposure and HLA in healthy donors. Here immunoSEQ multiplex PCR was the method, and the copy in TCRdb shows in-frame clones only, minus some. This table holds nearly 100,000 clones, about a tenth found once. The sequenced sample consisted of PBMCs. All receptors derive from a man between 45 and 60 years old in good health and CMV-seropositive. The CDR3 runs from the conserved cysteine through the conserved F or W. Fields, in order: J gene, D gene, clone size, V gene, CDR3 protein, CDR3 DNA. D genes are given only for firm matches. Some rows have no size entry. The others give once, few or many, or a class for an expanded clone.

>TRBJ2-1|TRBD1|few|TRBV27
CASSFPTGTYNEQFF
TGTGCCAGCAGTTTCCCGACAGGGACCTACAATGAGCAGTTCTTC
>TRBJ1-4|TRBD1|.|TRBV5-1
CASSSTGGREEKLFF
TGCGCCAGCAGCTCAACAGGGGGCCGGGAGGAAAAACTGTTTTTT
>TRBJ2-1|.|.|TRBV28
CASSLEGVTDEQFF
TGTGCCAGCAGTTTGGAGGGAGTCACCGATGAGCAGTTCTTC
>TRBJ2-2|TRBD2|.|TRBV5-1
CASSLLAGTGELFF
TGCGCCAGCAGCTTGCTAGCGGGAACCGGGGAGCTGTTTTTT
>TRBJ2-3|.|.|TRBV11-1
CASSLNPGYQQYF
TGTGCCAGCAGCTTAAACCCGGGATACCAGCAGTATTTT
>TRBJ2-7|TRBD2|few|TRBV5-6
CASSLISGRAKGEQYF
TGTGCCAGCAGCTTGATTAGCGGGAGGGCCAAAGGCGAGCAGTACTTC
>TRBJ2-3|.|.|TRBV5-1
CASSLVAREPRTDTQYF
TGCGCCAGCAGCCTGGTAGCGCGGGAACCCCGCACAGATACGCAGTATTTT
>TRBJ2-7|.|few|TRBV6-5
CASTTGFSYEQYF
TGTGCCAGCACCACGGGGTTTTCCTACGAGCAGTACTTC
>TRBJ2-5|.|.|TRBV28
CASSPASEPQYF
TGTGCCAGCAGCCCCGCTAGTGAGCCCCAGTACTTC
>TRBJ1-5|.|few|TRBV28
CASNGGLGNQPQHF
TGTGCCAGTAATGGAGGCTTGGGCAATCAGCCCCAGCATTTT
>TRBJ2-7|.|.|TRBV11-2
CASSLDTGHYEQYF
TGTGCCAGCAGCTTAGACACTGGGCACTACGAGCAGTACTTC
>TRBJ2-7|.|few|TRBV20-1
CSARNLERIHF
TGCAGTGCTAGGAACCTAGAGCGGATCCACTTC
>TRBJ2-2|.|few|TRBV2
CASSGQVKAGELFF
TGTGCCAGCAGTGGGCAGGTTAAGGCCGGGGAGCTGTTTTTT
>TRBJ1-1|TRBD1|.|TRBV19
CASSRTGARTEAFF
TGTGCCAGTAGTCGCACAGGGGCGAGGACTGAAGCTTTCTTT
>TRBJ1-5|TRBD1|few|TRBV5-6
CASSLARGQIYSNQPQHF
TGTGCCAGCAGCTTGGCCAGGGGGCAGATCTATAGCAATCAGCCCCAGCATTTT
>TRBJ2-7|TRBD2|.|TRBV6-6
CASSPGTSGTYEQYF
TGTGCCAGCAGCCCCGGGACTAGCGGGACCTACGAGCAGTACTTC
>TRBJ2-3|TRBD1|few|TRBV5-5
CASSPQGALSTDTQYF
TGTGCCAGCAGCCCCCAGGGGGCCCTGAGCACAGATACGCAGTATTTT
>TRBJ2-1|TRBD2|few|TRBV19
CASSIDPLAEYNEQFF
TGTGCCAGTAGTATAGATCCCCTAGCGGAATACAATGAGCAGTTCTTC
>TRBJ2-5|TRBD1|.|TRBV7-9
CASSDGQGAETQYF
TGTGCCAGCAGCGATGGACAGGGGGCGGAGACCCAGTACTTC
>TRBJ1-5|.|few|TRBV10-3
CAISASTTTNSNQPQHF
TGTGCCATCAGTGCTTCCACTACCACAAATAGCAATCAGCCCCAGCATTTT
>TRBJ1-4|TRBD1|.|TRBV5-1
CASSMTGGREKLFF
TGCGCCAGCAGCATGACAGGGGGTAGGGAAAAACTGTTTTTT
>TRBJ1-1|.|few|TRBV10-3
CAARGGQGTEAFF
TGTGCCGCCCGTGGTGGCCAGGGCACTGAAGCTTTCTTT
>TRBJ1-5|.|.|TRBV5-1
CASSYGDSGEPQHF
TGCGCCAGCAGTTACGGGGACTCGGGGGAGCCCCAGCATTTT
>TRBJ2-3|TRBD2|many|TRBV29-1
CSVTPSGRSADTQYF
TGCAGCGTTACCCCTAGCGGGAGAAGCGCAGATACGCAGTATTTT